This paragraph covers one T cell receptor beta chain sequence. The antigen remains undetermined. These data come from a study of blood T cells in healthy people across ages. The CDR3 runs to 13 residues. V lost 6 bases and J lost 3, with 14 bases in between. The germline V gene encodes CDR1 SQVTM and CDR2 ANQGSEA. Notes on the study in general: A strong correlation was seen between TCR beta diversity and naive T cell percentage.

A second about 7 to 11 cycle PCR used barcoded and J-beta primers. MiXCR, applied by TCRdb to the 5' RACE reads, yields one record per CDR3 protein. The sample has around 1,900,000 distinct CDR3 sequences, 39% seen once; the top ten hold under 25%. V is TRBV29-1 and J is TRBJ1-1; D not resolved. Material: blood. This receptor was taken from a human donor in good health. The CDR3 DNA sequence: TGCAGCGTCCAGACACCGGCCGACACTGAAGCTTTCTTT. Residues: CSVQTPADTEAFF.